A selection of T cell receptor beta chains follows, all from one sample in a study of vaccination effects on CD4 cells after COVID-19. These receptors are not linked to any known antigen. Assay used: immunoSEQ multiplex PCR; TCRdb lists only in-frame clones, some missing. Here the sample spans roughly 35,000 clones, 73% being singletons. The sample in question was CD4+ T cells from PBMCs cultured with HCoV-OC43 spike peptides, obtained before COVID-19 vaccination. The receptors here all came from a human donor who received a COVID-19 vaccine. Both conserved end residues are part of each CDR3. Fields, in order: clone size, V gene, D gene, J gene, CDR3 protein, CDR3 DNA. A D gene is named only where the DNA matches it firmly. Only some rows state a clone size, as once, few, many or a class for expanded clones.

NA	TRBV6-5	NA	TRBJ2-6	CAGGPGANVLTF	TGTGCCGGCGGGCCTGGGGCCAACGTCCTGACTTTC
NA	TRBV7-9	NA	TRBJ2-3	CASSLPDTQYF	TGTGCCAGCAGCTTACCCGATACGCAGTATTTT
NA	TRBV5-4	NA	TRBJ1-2	CASSLVPEVNYGYTF	TGTGCCAGCAGCTTGGTCCCGGAAGTTAACTATGGCTACACCTTC
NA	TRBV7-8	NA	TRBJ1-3	CASSLVGGLKSSGNTIYF	TGTGCCAGCAGCTTAGTGGGCGGCCTAAAGAGCTCTGGAAACACCATATATTTT
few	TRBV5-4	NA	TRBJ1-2	CASSLAGEIYGYTF	TGTGCCAGCAGCTTGGCAGGGGAAATCTATGGCTACACCTTC
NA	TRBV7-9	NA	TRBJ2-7	CASSRTSSYEQYF	TGTGCCAGCAGCCGGACAAGCTCCTACGAGCAGTACTTC
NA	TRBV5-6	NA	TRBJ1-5	CASSLGGDRPQHF	TGTGCCAGCAGCTTGGGGGGCGATCGGCCCCAGCATTTT
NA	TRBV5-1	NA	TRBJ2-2	CASSLVSRGELFF	TGCGCCAGCAGCTTGGTTTCCCGCGGGGAGCTGTTTTTT
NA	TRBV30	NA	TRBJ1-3	CARGLGNTIYF	TGTGCCCGAGGTCTGGGAAACACCATATATTTT
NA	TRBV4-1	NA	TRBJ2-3	CASSRVASTQYF	TGCGCCAGCAGCCGGGTCGCTAGTACGCAGTATTTT
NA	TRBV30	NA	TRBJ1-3	CAWSAVNRALGNTIYF	TGTGCCTGGAGTGCCGTTAACCGGGCTCTCGGAAACACCATATATTTT
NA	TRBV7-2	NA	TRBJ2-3	CASSGSWATGSADTQYF	TGTGCCAGCAGCGGAAGTTGGGCTACAGGGTCGGCAGATACGCAGTATTTT
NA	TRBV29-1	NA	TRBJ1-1	CSAISGVNTEAFF	TGCAGCGCAATAAGCGGGGTCAACACTGAAGCTTTCTTT
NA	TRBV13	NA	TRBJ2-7	CASSLRGHSYEQYF	TGTGCCAGCAGCTTAAGGGGACACTCCTACGAGCAGTACTTC
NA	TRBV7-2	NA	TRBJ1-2	CASSLGRRGYTF	TGTGCCAGCAGCTTGGGCAGGCGCGGCTACACCTTC
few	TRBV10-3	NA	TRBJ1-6	CAIRDRAEKSPLHF	TGTGCCATCAGGGACCGGGCCGAGAAATCACCCCTCCACTTT
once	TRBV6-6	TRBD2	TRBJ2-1	CASSPRGDEQFF	TGTGCCAGCAGTCCACGGGGGGATGAGCAGTTCTTC
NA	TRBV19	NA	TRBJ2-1	CASSIWRNEQFF	TGTGCCAGTAGTATTTGGAGGAATGAGCAGTTCTTC
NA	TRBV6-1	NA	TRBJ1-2	CASSEHGPREGYTF	TGTGCCAGCAGTGAACACGGGCCTCGGGAAGGCTACACCTTC
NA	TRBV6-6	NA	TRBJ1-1	CASSPPGGEAFF	TGTGCCAGCAGTCCCCCGGGAGGTGAAGCTTTCTTT
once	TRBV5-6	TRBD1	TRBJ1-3	CASSLYRGADTIYF	TGTGCCAGCAGCTTGTACAGGGGAGCGGACACCATATATTTT
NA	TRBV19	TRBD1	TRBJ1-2	CASSPYSGTANYGYTF	TGTGCCAGTAGTCCATACTCCGGGACAGCGAACTATGGCTACACCTTC
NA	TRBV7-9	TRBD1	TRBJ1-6	CASSGGDRGSSPLHF	TGTGCCAGCAGCGGAGGGGACAGGGGGTCTTCACCCCTCCACTTT
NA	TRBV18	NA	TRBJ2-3	CASSPPVATDTQYF	TGTGCCAGCTCACCACCGGTAGCGACAGATACGCAGTATTTT
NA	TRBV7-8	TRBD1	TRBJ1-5	CASSLRQGALGNQPQHF	TGTGCCAGCAGCTTACGACAGGGGGCCCTAGGCAATCAGCCCCAGCATTTT
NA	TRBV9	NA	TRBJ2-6	CASSVAAGANVLTF	TGTGCCAGCAGCGTAGCTGCTGGGGCCAACGTCCTGACTTTC
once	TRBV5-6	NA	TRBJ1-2	CASSPTTGLPSNYGYTF	TGTGCCAGCAGCCCGACGACAGGACTTCCCTCTAACTATGGCTACACCTTC
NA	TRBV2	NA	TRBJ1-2	CASSVRREGYTF	TGTGCCAGCAGTGTTCGGAGGGAGGGCTACACCTTC
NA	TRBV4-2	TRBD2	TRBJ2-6	CASSQDLGGLGLPNVLTF	TGTGCCAGCAGCCAAGACCTGGGGGGACTAGGCCTACCCAACGTCCTGACTTTC
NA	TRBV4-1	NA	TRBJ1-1	CASSQGAQGRTEAFF	TGCGCCAGCAGCCAAGGCGCACAGGGCCGAACTGAAGCTTTCTTT